Given below is one T cell receptor beta chain in context. Its antigen remains unidentified. Investigators prepared the TCR beta libraries by applying iRepertoire HTBI primers and Arm-PCR of CDR3 regions. Each CDR3 protein gets one entry after TCRdb re-called the multiplex PCR reads with MiXCR. In the table there are approximately 400,000 distinct CDR3 sequences, roughly a sixth of which are singletons. Regarding time point: newly diagnosed GD, antithyroid drugs for less than 3 months. The TCR library was made from RNA that had been extracted from PBMCs in TRIzol. Patients came from an endocrinology department in Xi'an, China. The sample belongs to a study of regulatory T cells in long-lasting Graves disease. Overall study findings and caveats: Possibly, too few samples lowered accuracy. New patients shared fewer public clonotypes (about 1,000) than persistent patients did (over 2,500).

Germline values: CDR1 SGHRS, CDR2 YFSETQ. The CDR3 totals 13 residues. Deletions cut 0 bases from V and 5 bases from J, with 9 bases between. The chain combines TRBV5-1 with TRBJ2-7, with a tentative D call TRBD2 (6 bases). The material was peripheral blood mononuclear cells (PBMCs), obtained at new diagnosis, from a patient treated with antithyroid drugs. This clonotype originated in a female donor with Graves disease. As DNA, the CDR3 is TGCGCCAGCAGCTTGGGGGGAGGTAACGAGCAGTACTTC. Its protein is CASSLGGGNEQYF.